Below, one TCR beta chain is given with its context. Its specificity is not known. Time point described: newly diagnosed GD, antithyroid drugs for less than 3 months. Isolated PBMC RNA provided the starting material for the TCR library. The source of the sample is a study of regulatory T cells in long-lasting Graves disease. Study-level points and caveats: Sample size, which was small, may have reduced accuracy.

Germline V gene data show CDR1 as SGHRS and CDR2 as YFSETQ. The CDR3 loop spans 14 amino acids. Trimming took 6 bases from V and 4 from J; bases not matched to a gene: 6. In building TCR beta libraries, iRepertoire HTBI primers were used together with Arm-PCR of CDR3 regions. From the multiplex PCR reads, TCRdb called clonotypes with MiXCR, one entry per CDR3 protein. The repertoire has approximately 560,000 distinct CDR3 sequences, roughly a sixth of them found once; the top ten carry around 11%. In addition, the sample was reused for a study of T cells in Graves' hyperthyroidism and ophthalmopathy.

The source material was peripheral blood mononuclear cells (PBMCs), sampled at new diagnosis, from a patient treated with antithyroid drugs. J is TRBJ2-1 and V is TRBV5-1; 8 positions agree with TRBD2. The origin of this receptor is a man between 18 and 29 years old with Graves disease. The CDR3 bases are TGCGCCAGCACTCCGGGCGGGGGGTACAATGAGCAGTTCTTC. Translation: CASTPGGGYNEQFF.